A selection of T cell receptor beta chains follows, all from one sample in a study of blood T cell repertoires in COVID-19. Sequenced by immunoSEQ multiplex PCR; TCRdb stores in-frame clones only, minus some. This sample yields about 200,000 clones, of which more than 70% are seen a single time; 2.5% to 3% belongs to the top ten. Sequencing was done on a sample of peripheral blood. The receptors come from a woman older than 75 with active or convalescent COVID-19. Both conserved end residues are part of each CDR3. The D gene is left open where the match is weak. Only some rows state a clone size, as once, few, many or a class for expanded clones.

size	V	J	D	CDR3	DNA
-	TRBV7-2	TRBJ2-7	-	CASSPFFTSNGEQYF	TGTGCCAGCAGCCCCTTCTTTACTAGTAATGGCGAGCAGTACTTC
once	TRBV30	TRBJ2-2	-	CAWSVLDGGAGELFF	TGTGCCTGGAGTGTACTTGATGGAGGAGCAGGGGAGCTGTTTTTT
once	TRBV10-3	TRBJ2-1	TRBD2	CATTDRLAGGYNEQFF	TGTGCCACCACGGACCGACTAGCGGGGGGCTACAATGAGCAGTTCTTC
-	TRBV11-2	TRBJ2-2	-	CASSSSRSGELFF	TGTGCCAGCAGCTCTTCCAGATCCGGGGAGCTGTTTTTT
-	TRBV11-2	TRBJ1-1	TRBD1	CASSTLSGTGGTEAFF	TGTGCCAGCAGCACCCTTTCCGGGACAGGGGGCACTGAAGCTTTCTTT
-	TRBV5-1	TRBJ2-7	TRBD1	CASSTWTGGFYEQYF	TGCGCCAGCAGCACTTGGACAGGGGGCTTTTACGAGCAGTACTTC
-	TRBV5-1	TRBJ2-2	-	CASSPGQGGNTGELFF	TGCGCCAGCAGCCCCGGCCAGGGGGGGAACACCGGGGAGCTGTTTTTT
once	TRBV9	TRBJ2-1	TRBD2	CASSVTSGGYYNEQFF	TGTGCCAGCAGCGTAACTAGCGGGGGTTACTACAATGAGCAGTTCTTC
-	TRBV6-5	TRBJ2-3	-	CAARALRGRDTQYF	TGTGCCGCCAGAGCCCTTAGGGGCAGAGATACGCAGTATTTT
once	TRBV2	TRBJ1-2	-	CASRSGESGYTF	TGTGCCAGCAGATCCGGGGAGAGTGGCTACACCTTC
-	TRBV29-1	TRBJ2-2	TRBD1	CSARTGAVTGELFF	TGCAGCGCCCGGACAGGGGCCGTCACCGGGGAGCTGTTTTTT
-	TRBV10-3	TRBJ2-3	-	CAISGAGGIVTQYF	TGTGCCATCAGTGGGGCAGGGGGGATCGTTACGCAGTATTTT
-	TRBV6-5	TRBJ2-7	TRBD1	CASRRDRDNFYEQYF	TGTGCCAGCAGGAGAGACAGGGATAACTTCTACGAGCAGTACTTC
-	TRBV18	TRBJ1-6	-	CASSFSSTLYNSPLHF	TGTGCCAGCTCATTTTCCAGCACACTATATAATTCACCCCTCCACTTT
-	TRBV10-3	TRBJ1-6	-	CATRPKGDSPLHF	TGTGCCACGAGACCGAAGGGAGATTCACCCCTCCACTTT
few	TRBV28	TRBJ1-6	-	CASGAGVDSPLHF	TGTGCCTCGGGGGCGGGAGTGGATTCACCCCTCCACTTT
once	TRBV27	TRBJ2-7	-	CASSLAGASYEQYF	TGTGCCAGCAGTTTAGCAGGGGCCTCCTACGAGCAGTACTTC
-	TRBV7-2	TRBJ2-2	-	CASSSQGINTGELFF	TGTGCCAGCAGCTCACAGGGTATAAACACCGGGGAGCTGTTTTTT
few	TRBV19	TRBJ1-5	-	CASSIGGGPGNQPQHF	TGTGCCAGTAGTATAGGGGGAGGGCCTGGCAATCAGCCCCAGCATTTT
-	TRBV6-6	TRBJ1-5	-	CASSYGGSQPQHF	TGTGCCAGCAGTTACGGGGGGTCTCAGCCCCAGCATTTT
-	TRBV9	TRBJ2-5	-	CASSAGQGRGWGETQYF	TGTGCCAGCAGCGCGGGCCAGGGCAGGGGCTGGGGCGAGACCCAGTACTTC
few	TRBV2	TRBJ2-2	-	CASSEARRKGELFF	TGTGCCAGCAGTGAAGCGCGGAGGAAGGGGGAGCTGTTTTTT
few	TRBV12-5	TRBJ1-3	-	CANLVREGLRNTIYF	TGTGCTAATTTGGTACGGGAGGGTCTAAGAAACACCATATATTTT
-	TRBV5-1	TRBJ2-5	TRBD2	CASSLAGVGETQYF	TGCGCCAGCAGCTTAGCGGGGGTAGGGGAGACCCAGTACTTC
-	TRBV20-1	TRBJ1-1	-	CSASPRGSWTTEAFF	TGCAGTGCTAGTCCCCGGGGATCCTGGACCACTGAAGCTTTCTTT
-	TRBV27	TRBJ1-1	-	CASSRPDTMNTEAFF	TGTGCCAGCAGTCGACCGGACACGATGAACACTGAAGCTTTCTTT
-	TRBV7-9	TRBJ2-3	-	CASSPTLARSEIHFDTQYF	TGTGCCAGCAGCCCAACTCTAGCGCGGTCCGAGATACATTTTGATACGCAGTATTTT
-	TRBV28	TRBJ2-3	-	CASSLRGSTDTQYF	TGTGCCAGCAGTTTAAGGGGGAGCACAGATACGCAGTATTTT
-	TRBV4-3	TRBJ2-2	TRBD2	CASSRAPGLAGGGTGELFF	TGCGCCAGCAGCCGAGCCCCGGGACTAGCGGGGGGTGGTACCGGGGAGCTGTTTTTT
-	TRBV7-6	TRBJ2-2	TRBD2	CASSSLAGGQLNTGELFF	TGTGCCAGCAGCTCACTAGCGGGGGGGCAACTGAACACCGGGGAGCTGTTTTTT
-	TRBV4-2	TRBJ1-1	-	CASSQDIQGDTEAFF	TGTGCCAGCAGCCAAGATATACAGGGCGACACTGAAGCTTTCTTT
-	TRBV6-5	TRBJ1-1	-	CASTQRGLYTEAFF	TGTGCCAGCACCCAACGAGGACTATACACTGAAGCTTTCTTT
many	TRBV2	TRBJ2-7	TRBD2	CASSPGTSGVYYEQYF	TGTGCCAGCAGTCCCGGGACTAGCGGGGTTTACTACGAGCAGTACTTC
-	TRBV10-3	TRBJ2-2	-	CAISPGNTGELFF	TGTGCCATCAGTCCCGGGAACACCGGGGAGCTGTTTTTT
-	TRBV28	TRBJ2-1	-	CASRREDYNEQFF	TGTGCCAGCAGGCGGGAAGATTACAATGAGCAGTTCTTC
-	TRBV10-1	TRBJ2-2	-	CASRERNTGELFF	TGCGCCAGCCGGGAAAGGAACACCGGGGAGCTGTTTTTT
-	TRBV2	TRBJ1-2	-	CASSEAGRVRYGYTF	TGTGCCAGCAGTGAAGCGGGCAGGGTTAGGTATGGCTACACCTTC
-	TRBV24-1	TRBJ2-5	TRBD1	CATRDSIQETQYF	TGTGCCACCCGGGACAGCATACAAGAGACCCAGTACTTC
-	TRBV7-2	TRBJ1-2	-	CASSLGQGNYGYTF	TGTGCCAGCAGCTTAGGTCAGGGGAACTATGGCTACACCTTC
-	TRBV7-9	TRBJ2-1	-	CASSLEPDYNEQFF	TGTGCCAGCAGCTTAGAGCCCGATTACAATGAGCAGTTCTTC
-	TRBV11-3	TRBJ2-1	-	CASSPGAYNEQFF	TGTGCCAGCAGCCCGGGGGCCTACAATGAGCAGTTCTTC
-	TRBV29-1	TRBJ2-5	TRBD1	CSVKTGTGGGETQYF	TGCAGCGTCAAAACCGGGACAGGGGGCGGAGAGACCCAGTACTTC